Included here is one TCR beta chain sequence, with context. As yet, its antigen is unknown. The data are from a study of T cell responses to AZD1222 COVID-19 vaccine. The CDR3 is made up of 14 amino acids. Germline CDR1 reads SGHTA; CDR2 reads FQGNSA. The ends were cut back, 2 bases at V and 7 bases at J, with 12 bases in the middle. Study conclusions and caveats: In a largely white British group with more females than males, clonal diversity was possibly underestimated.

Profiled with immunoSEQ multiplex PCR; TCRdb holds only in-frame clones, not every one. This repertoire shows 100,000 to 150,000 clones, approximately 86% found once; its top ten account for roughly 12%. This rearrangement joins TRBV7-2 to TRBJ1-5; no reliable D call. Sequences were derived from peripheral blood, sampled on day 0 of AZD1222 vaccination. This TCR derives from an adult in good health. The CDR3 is CASSLMGIWQPQHF. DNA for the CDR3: TGTGCCAGCAGCTTAATGGGGATCTGGCAGCCCCAGCATTTT.